The present T cell receptor (beta chain) was sequenced within a study of shared clonotypes between healthy human individuals. Study-level results: Among a few donors, roughly 5% of naive CD4 clonotypes were found in common. Sequencing of the sorted subsets was shown by rarefaction to be incomplete despite large depth.

In replicate PCRs of sorted subsets, roughly 200 ng DNA, approximately 30,000 T cell genomes, was used. TCRdb keeps only in-frame clones here, not all; method: immunoSEQ multiplex PCR. Of fewer than 3 million clones listed, around 93% were seen once; the top ten hold about 0.36%. With regard to this clone: Its target is not known.

Losses at the gene ends were 10 bases for V and 5 bases for J; bases not matched to a gene: 5. CDR1 is KGHSH and CDR2 is LQKENI in the germline V gene. The CDR3 is made up of 12 amino acids. J is TRBJ2-7 and V is TRBV18, with 10 bases lining up with TRBD1. Sequenced: naive CD4+ T cells from PBMCs. The sample's subset: CD45RA+ positively selected. The receptor's source is a man younger than 35 in good health. Some clones in this sample may be carry-over from other donors' samples. CDR3 region: CATGQGVNEQYF. The DNA for the CDR3 is TGTGCCACAGGACAGGGGGTAAACGAGCAGTACTTC.